Below are 9 T cell receptor beta chains sequenced from a single sample in a study of metastatic and nonmetastatic thyroid tumors. None of the patients had undergone any treatment ahead of thyroid surgery. With MiXCR, TCRdb reprocessed the PCR reads. The sample has approximately 25,000 clones; around an eighth are singletons. The sequencing sample was made of blood. The source is a female donor with papillary thyroid cancer or a benign thyroid nodule (not recorded which). Some clones in this sample may be carry-over from other donors' samples.

In this sample, this clone turned up many times. The rearrangement uses TRBV18 and TRBJ2-3; D might be TRBD2 (5 bases). The CDR3 has 14 residues. V dropped 3 bases and J dropped 2 bases, with 9 bases sitting between them. Germline-derived CDR1 and CDR2 are KGHSH and LQKENI. The CDR3 DNA reads TGTGCCAGCTCACCTCAGCGGTCCACAGATACGCAGTATTTT. Its translation: CASSPQRSTDTQYF.

This clone is labeled as medium-sized. The V call is TRBV27, the J call TRBJ1-1; TRBD1 matches at 7 bases. Germline values: CDR1 MNHEY, CDR2 SMNVEV (reference sequence). This CDR3 has 13 residues. Unmatched junction bases numbered 6, after V lost 7 bases and J lost 4 bases. The CDR3 here is CASKRQGGTEAFF. CDR3 nucleotides: TGTGCCAGCAAGAGACAGGGCGGCACTGAAGCTTTCTTT.

The V gene is TRBV12-3 or TRBV12-4, the J gene TRBJ2-1; D possibly corresponds to TRBD1 (6 bases). This CDR3 region has 13 residues. Trimming took off 5 bases at V and 5 bases at J, with 10 bases between the two ends. The CDR3 nucleotides are TGTGCCAGCAGTAAGGGACATGACAATGAGCAGTTCTTC. Encoded protein: CASSKGHDNEQFF.

In this sample, this clone turned up many times. V gene TRBV20-1 combines with J gene TRBJ2-1; 12 bases line up with TRBD2. CDR3 length equals 15 residues. Per the germline V gene, CDR1 is DFQATT and CDR2 is SNEGSKA (reference sequence). Trimming took 3 bases from V and 8 from J; bases not matched to a gene: 8. This CDR3 is CSARLAGGLVHEQFF. The CDR3 region has the DNA TGCAGTGCTAGGCTAGCGGGAGGGCTAGTTCATGAGCAGTTCTTC.

In its sample, this clone was seen many times. The CDR3 is CSASWGLETETQYF. The CDR3 DNA follows: TGCAGTGCCTCATGGGGACTAGAGACAGAGACCCAGTACTTC. The gene calls are TRBV20-1 and TRBJ2-5; TRBD2 matches 8 bases. The CDR3 extends over 14 amino acids. Germline V gene lookup returns CDR1 DFQATT and CDR2 SNEGSKA (reference sequence). Losses at the gene ends were 6 bases for V and 4 bases for J; bases not matched to a gene: 10.

Ten or more counts support this clone. The chain links TRBV7-2 to TRBJ1-6; 7 bases align to TRBD1. The CDR3 length is 17 residues. V trimming: 5 bases; J trimming: 7 bases; junction bases outside the gene matches: 14. CDR1 is SGHTA, CDR2 FQGNSA, per germline. The CDR3: CASSGEGQLTQNSPLHF. In DNA, the CDR3 is TGTGCCAGCAGCGGGGAGGGACAGCTAACCCAGAATTCACCCCTCCACTTT.

By proportion, this clone is medium-sized. CDR3: CASSESGQGANTEAFF. The CDR3 DNA reads as TGCGCCAGCAGTGAGTCTGGGCAGGGGGCGAACACTGAAGCTTTCTTT. The V call is TRBV10-1, the J call TRBJ1-1; 8 bases fit TRBD1. The CDR3 sequence is 16 residues long. J gave up 1 base and V 0 bases, and 4 bases lay outside the gene matches. Germline CDR1 and CDR2: WNHNN and SYGVQD (reference sequence).

This clone was detected many times. The V gene is TRBV27, the J gene TRBJ1-6; the D is unclear. Trimming took 4 bases from V and 7 from J, leaving 17 bases between them. The CDR3 totals 16 residues. CDR1 MNHEY and CDR2 SMNVEV come from the germline V gene (reference sequence). This CDR3 is CASSSWTKVENSPLHF. CDR3 bases: TGTGCCAGCAGTTCTTGGACTAAAGTAGAGAATTCACCCCTCCACTTT.

This clone was seen many times. This chain links TRBV5-6 with TRBJ2-7; 8 bases match TRBD2. The junction had 3 bases not matched to a gene; V was cut back by 4 bases and J by 0 bases. This CDR3 has 14 amino acids. Germline CDR1 is SGHDT and CDR2 is YYEEEE. As DNA, the CDR3 is TGTGCCAGCAGCCCGGGGGGGGGCTCCTACGAGCAGTACTTC. Translated: CASSPGGGSYEQYF.